This TCR beta chain derives from a study of vaccination effects on CD4 cells after COVID-19. The method was immunoSEQ multiplex PCR; TCRdb's version includes in-frame clones alone and lacks a portion of them. The table lists 70,000 or so clones, roughly three quarters of them singletons. Subsequent to a culture period of 10 to 11 days, CD4+ T cells were isolated. The CDR3 is made up of 16 amino acids. Germline CDR1 reads SGDLS; CDR2 reads YYNGEE. Trimming at V came to 4 bases and at J to 8 bases, leaving 13 bases not matched to a gene. A note on this clone: What it binds is not known.

The chain links TRBV9 to TRBJ1-4; 8 positions agree with TRBD1. Sample: CD4+ T cells from PBMCs cultured without peptide, taken before COVID-19 vaccination. This TCR was recovered from a human donor who received a COVID-19 vaccine. The CDR3 is CASSTGGSGKEEKLFF. DNA for the CDR3: TGTGCCAGCAGCACAGGGGGGTCCGGGAAAGAGGAAAAACTGTTTTTT.